This T cell receptor beta chain was identified during a study of T cells in localized non-small cell lung cancer. As to this clone: Its antigen remains unknown.

Overall study results and limits: Higher T cell density in the blood was associated with longer overall survival, whereas higher adjacent-lung clonality associated with shorter survival. Of the tissues analyzed, uninvolved adjacent lung showed maximal T cell clonality, greater than tumor. Because only a single region of the tumor was sequenced, heterogeneity remains possible. Median detection of top 100 tumor clones in adjacent lung was 57 clones.

CDR1 MNHNS and CDR2 SASEGT come from the germline V gene. With 2 bases removed from V and 3 bases from J, the gap between germline ends came to 5 bases. This CDR3 spans 12 amino acids. This table comes from immunoSEQ multiplex PCR, and its TCRdb copy is limited to in-frame clones, with some not included. The table shows some 35,000 clones, with around nine tenths occurring only once. This receptor was taken from a female donor over 55 with stage I lung adenocarcinoma. The J gene is TRBJ2-7, the V gene TRBV6-1; D is undetermined. The starting material was peripheral blood, obtained before any cancer treatment. The CDR3 DNA reads TGTGCCAGCAGTGAAACTATCTACGAGCAGTACGTC. The encoded protein is CASSETIYEQYV.